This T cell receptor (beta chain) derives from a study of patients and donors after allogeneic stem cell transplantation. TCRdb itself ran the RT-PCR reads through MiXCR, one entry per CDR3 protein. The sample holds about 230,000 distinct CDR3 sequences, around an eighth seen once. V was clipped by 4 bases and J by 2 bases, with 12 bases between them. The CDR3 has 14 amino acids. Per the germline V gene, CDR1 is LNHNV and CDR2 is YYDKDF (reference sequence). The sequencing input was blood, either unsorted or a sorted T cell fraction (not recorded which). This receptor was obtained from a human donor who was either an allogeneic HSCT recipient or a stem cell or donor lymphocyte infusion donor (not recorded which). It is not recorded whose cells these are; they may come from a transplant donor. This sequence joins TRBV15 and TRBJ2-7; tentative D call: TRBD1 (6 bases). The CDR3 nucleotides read TGTGCCACCAGCATTGAACCAGGGGCCTACGAGCAGTACTTC. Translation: CATSIEPGAYEQYF.